Given below is one TCR beta chain in context. Its specificity is not known. These data come from a study of response to subunit inactivated influenza vaccine. Via MiXCR, TCRdb re-called the RT-PCR reads, giving one row per CDR3 protein. The sample yields about 700,000 distinct CDR3 sequences, roughly 13% seen once. Whole-study findings and limits: Authors suggested each seasonal influenza vaccination recruits few new T cells.

The specimen was PBMCs from blood, collected approximately 15 days before vaccination. The receptor comes from a man aged 50-59 years who received an inactivated influenza vaccine.

CDR3 loop: CASSLDRAFVRETQYF. For the CDR3, the DNA is TGTGCCAGCAGCTTAGACAGGGCCTTTGTTCGGGAGACCCAGTACTTC. V gene TRBV7-9 combines with J gene TRBJ2-5; D might be TRBD1 (6 bases). The CDR3 contains 16 residues. V was shortened by 1 base and J by 5 bases, with 17 bases between the two germline ends. In germline, CDR1 is SEHNR, CDR2 FQNEAQ (reference sequence).